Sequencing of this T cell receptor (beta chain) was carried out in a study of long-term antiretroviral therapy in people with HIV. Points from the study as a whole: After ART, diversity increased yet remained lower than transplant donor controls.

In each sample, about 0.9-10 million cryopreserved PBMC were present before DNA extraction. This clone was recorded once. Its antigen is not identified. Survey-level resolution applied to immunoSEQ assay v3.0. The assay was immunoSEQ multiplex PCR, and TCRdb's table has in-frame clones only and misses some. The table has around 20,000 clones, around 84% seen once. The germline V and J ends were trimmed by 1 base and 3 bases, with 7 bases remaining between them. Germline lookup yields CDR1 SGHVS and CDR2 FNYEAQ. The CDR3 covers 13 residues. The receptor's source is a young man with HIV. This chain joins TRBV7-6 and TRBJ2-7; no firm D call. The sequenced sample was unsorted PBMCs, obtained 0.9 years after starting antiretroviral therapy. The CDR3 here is CASSLGPNYEQYF. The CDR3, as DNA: TGTGCCAGCAGCTTAGGTCCCAACTACGAGCAGTACTTC.